The present entry profiles one T cell receptor beta chain with its context. The data originate from a study of blood T cell repertoires in COVID-19. Study-wide background: The cDNA or gDNA used as material had been derived from T cells, B-cell-depleted T cells, or PBMCs.

Germline CDR1 and CDR2: MDHEN and SYDVKM. This CDR3 is 19 amino acids long. The junction had 18 bases not matched to a gene; V was cut back by 3 bases and J by 5 bases. The method was immunoSEQ multiplex PCR; TCRdb's version includes in-frame clones alone and lacks a portion of them. This table holds approximately 290,000 clones, 80% to 85% found once. This chain connects TRBV28 to TRBJ1-5, with 8 nucleotides matching TRBD1. The origin of this receptor is a person in their 70s with COVID-19, enrolled during active disease. The sample taken for sequencing was peripheral blood. CDR3 in amino acids: CASSFPQIGQGRGYQPQHF. For the CDR3, the DNA is TGTGCCAGCAGTTTCCCTCAGATAGGACAGGGACGGGGGTATCAGCCCCAGCATTTT. Full variable domain (outside the CDR3, taken from reference TRBV28 and TRBJ1-5): DVKVTQSSRYLVKRTGEKVFLECVQDMDHENMFWYRQDPGLGLRLIYFSYDVKMKEKGDIPEGYSVSREKKERFSLILESASTNQTSMYLCASSFPQIGQGRGYQPQHFGDGTRLSIL.